Each of the 15 T cell receptor beta chains below was sequenced from the same sample in a study of siplizumab effects on memory and regulatory T cells. TCRdb's copy holds only in-frame clones and misses some; the assay was immunoSEQ multiplex PCR. Altogether fewer than 130,000 clones are present, just under 95% being singletons, with the ten largest covering roughly 1.4%. The source material was CD4+ T cells sorted from blood. The receptors come from a human donor in good health.

V usage is TRBV5-1 and J usage is TRBJ2-3, with TRBD2 matching 11 bases. V shed 0 bases, J shed 0 bases, and the junction held 12 bases outside the gene matches. The CDR3 sequence is 20 residues long. From germline, CDR1 is SGHRS and CDR2 YFSETQ. In DNA form, the CDR3 reads TGCGCCAGCAGCTTGGTCCTGGTAGCGGGAGGGCCCCTTAGCACAGATACGCAGTATTTT. It encodes CASSLVLVAGGPLSTDTQYF.

The chain has TRBV5-1 and TRBJ2-3; 8 bases map to TRBD2. The J segment lost 4 bases and the V segment lost 4 bases, leaving 5 bases of the junction unmatched. This CDR3 is built from 14 residues. Germline V gene data show CDR1 as SGHRS and CDR2 as YFSETQ. CDR3 DNA: TGCGCCAGCAGCATTAGCGGGATCGCAGATACGCAGTATTTT. Amino acids: CASSISGIADTQYF.

This rearrangement joins TRBV5-1 to TRBJ1-2, with a weak D call TRBD1 (6 bases). Looked up from germline, CDR1 is SGHRS and CDR2 is YFSETQ. The length of the CDR3 is 14 residues. Trimming took off 3 bases at V and 4 bases at J, with 13 bases between the two ends. The CDR3 region is CASSYRDMGYGYTF. The CDR3 DNA reads as TGCGCCAGCAGCTACAGGGATATGGGCTATGGCTACACCTTC.

The chain couples TRBV6-6 to TRBJ1-3, with D maybe TRBD1 (5 bases). This CDR3 has 16 residues. Germline CDR1 MNHNY, CDR2 SVGAGI (reference sequence). The germline V and J ends were trimmed by 8 bases and 0 bases, with 17 bases remaining between them. The CDR3: CASGSQGGLSGNTIYF. CDR3 sequence (DNA): TGTGCCAGCGGTTCCCAGGGAGGTCTCTCTGGAAACACCATATATTTT.

In DNA form, the CDR3 reads TGTGCCAGCAGGGCGGTGGACAGAGTTAACTATGGCTACACCTTC. Translating it yields CASRAVDRVNYGYTF. The chain uses TRBV5-6 and TRBJ1-2, with D tentatively TRBD1 (6 bases). The CDR3 contains 15 residues. Germline V gene sequence: CDR1 SGHDT, CDR2 YYEEEE. Trimming shortened V by 5 bases and J by 1 base, and 15 bases separated the two germline ends. Variable domain in full (rest from reference TRBV5-6 and TRBJ1-2): DAGVTQSPTHLIKTRGQQVTLRCSPKSGHDTVSWYQQALGQGPQFIFQYYEEEERQRGNFPDRFSGHQFPNYSSELNVNALLLGDSALYLCASRAVDRVNYGYTFGSGTRLTVV.

V gene TRBV28 combines with J gene TRBJ2-3; a weak D match, TRBD2 (6 bases). V gave up 7 bases and J gave up 2 bases, with 13 bases separating them. CDR3 length: 14 amino acids. Germline assignment: CDR1 MDHEN and CDR2 SYDVKM. The CDR3 reads CASTTGLLTDTQYF. The CDR3 nucleotides are TGTGCCAGCACCACGGGACTCCTCACAGATACGCAGTATTTT.

This sequence joins TRBV10-3 and TRBJ2-7, with TRBD2 as a possible D gene (6 bases). CDR1 is ENHRY, CDR2 SYGVKD, per germline. With 11 bases removed from V and 3 bases from J, the gap between germline ends came to 17 bases. This CDR3 has 13 residues. The CDR3 loop is CAHSTGDRYEQYF. CDR3 nucleotide sequence: TGTGCCCACTCTACGGGGGATCGCTACGAGCAGTACTTC.

The gene calls are TRBV6-5 and TRBJ2-7; 7 nucleotides match TRBD1. Germline trimming cut 7 bases from V and 5 bases from J; bases unmatched to any gene: 8. CDR1 and CDR2 from the germline V gene are MNHEY and SVGAGI. The CDR3 extends over 13 amino acids. The CDR3 protein is CASNPTGVHEQYF. CDR3 bases: TGTGCCAGCAACCCTACAGGGGTCCACGAGCAGTACTTC.

The chain recombines TRBV10-3 with TRBJ1-4; 8 bases agree with TRBD1. The CDR3 runs 13 residues. Germline trimming cut 9 bases from V and 8 bases from J; bases unmatched to any gene: 8. CDR1 is ENHRY and CDR2 is SYGVKD in the germline V gene. The CDR3 sequence is CAISTGTGEKLFF. The CDR3 bases are TGTGCCATTAGCACCGGGACAGGCGAAAAACTGTTTTTT.

The chain carries TRBV18 and TRBJ1-2; no clear D gene. This CDR3 region has 14 residues. V was cut by 2 bases and J by 2 bases, with 9 bases left in between. The germline V gene encodes CDR1 KGHSH and CDR2 LQKENI. The CDR3 sequence is CASSPLDSNYGYTF. CDR3 nucleotide sequence: TGTGCCAGCTCACCATTGGACTCCAACTATGGCTACACCTTC.

This sequence joins TRBV6-6 and TRBJ1-1; possibly TRBD1 for D (6 bases). Germline V CDR1 and CDR2: MNHNY, SVGAGI (reference sequence). V was cut by 2 bases and J by 2 bases, with 12 bases left in between. The CDR3 consists of 15 residues. The CDR3 region has the DNA TGTGCCAGCAGTTACGGGGGGCCGGGCAACACTGAAGCTTTCTTT. This sequence encodes CASSYGGPGNTEAFF.

This clone was found a few times. The chain combines TRBV4-2 with TRBJ2-2; 12 bases align to TRBD2. The J segment lost 5 bases and the V segment lost 3 bases, leaving 4 bases of the junction unmatched. Germline CDR1 and CDR2: LGHNA and YNFKEQ. This CDR3 has 16 residues. The CDR3 protein is CASSHHTSGRTGELFF. The CDR3, as DNA: TGTGCCAGCAGCCACCACACTAGCGGGAGGACCGGGGAGCTGTTTTTT.

The chain joins TRBV10-3 to TRBJ2-3; 10 bases are shared with TRBD2. Germline V gives CDR1 ENHRY, CDR2 SYGVKD. The CDR3 extends over 17 amino acids. The ends lost 2 bases at V and 0 bases at J; junction bases unmatched: 5. CDR3 sequence: CAISEGLAGGSTDTQYF. Here the CDR3 DNA reads TGTGCCATCAGTGAGGGTTTAGCGGGAGGTAGCACAGATACGCAGTATTTT.

This chain links TRBV6-5 with TRBJ1-3; D gene uncertain. The germline gives CDR1 MNHEY, CDR2 SVGAGI. Trimming left V 2 bases short and J 3 bases short, with 11 bases between. This CDR3 contains 15 residues. The CDR3 reads CASSYAGLNGNTIYF. In DNA, the CDR3 is TGTGCCAGCAGTTACGCGGGTTTAAATGGAAACACCATATATTTT.

The CDR3, as DNA: TGTGCCAGCTCACCCTCCTCGATAGGGACCCAGTACTTC. This translates into CASSPSSIGTQYF. The chain uses TRBV18 and TRBJ2-5; D remains ambiguous. The V end was cut by 3 bases, the J end by 7 bases, with 12 bases between. CDR3 length equals 13 residues. Germline loops: CDR1 KGHSH, CDR2 LQKENI.